These 32 T cell receptor beta chains were sequenced from one sample in a study of T cell clusters in autoimmune cytopenias. TRB rearrangements were amplified by touch-down multiplex PCR with mixed TRB-A/B primers. TCRdb re-called the multiplex PCR reads, yielding one record per CDR3 amino acid sequence without DNA. The repertoire table contains around 6,600 distinct CDR3 sequences. TRB amplification used around 260 ng of peripheral blood genomic DNA. Separately, the same data were catalogued under a study of T cell repertoires in aging, cancer and after chemotherapy.

The sequencing input was peripheral blood. Receptors originate from a human donor in good health.

The V call is TRBV6-1, the J call TRBJ1-1. The germline CDR1 and CDR2 sequences are MNHNS and SASEGT. The CDR3 has 13 amino acids. The CDR3 region is CASSESLVTEAFF.

The chain joins TRBV6-4 to TRBJ2-2. The germline V gene encodes CDR1 MRHNA and CDR2 SNTAGT. The CDR3 covers 13 residues. The CDR3 sequence is CASSDRDTGELFF.

The gene calls are TRBV18 and TRBJ1-3. Germline assignment: CDR1 KGHSH and CDR2 LQKENI. This CDR3 has 18 amino acids. This CDR3 is CASSPLHLTEDSGNTIYF. The whole variable domain, remainder taken from reference TRBV18 and TRBJ1-3, is NAGVMQNPRHLVRRRGQEARLRCSPMKGHSHVYWYRQLPEEGLKFMVYLQKENIIDESGMPKERFSAEFPKEGPSILRIQQVVRGDSAAYFCASSPLHLTEDSGNTIYFGEGSWLTVV.

This clonotype is deemed medium-sized by its frequency. The rearrangement joins TRBV29-1 to TRBJ2-2; absent DNA, TCRdb's TRBD1 call cannot be checked. The V gene's germline CDR1 is SQVTM and CDR2 ANQGSEA. This CDR3 has 14 amino acids. The CDR3 region is CSVTRGTASGELFF.

The rearrangement joins TRBV19 to TRBJ2-4; TCRdb gives TRBD1 as the D gene, but with no DNA this cannot be confirmed. The V gene's germline CDR1 is LNHDA and CDR2 SQIVND (reference sequence). The CDR3 has 16 residues. The CDR3 is CASSPRDRVAKNIQYF.

Considering frequency, this clonotype is medium-sized. This chain connects TRBV19 to TRBJ2-1; TCRdb picks TRBD1, but there is no DNA to check that call. This CDR3 has 17 residues. Looked up from germline, CDR1 is LNHDA and CDR2 is SQIVND (reference sequence). CDR3 residues: CASVVGGTAGPYNEQFF. Full variable domain (rest looked up from reference TRBV19 and TRBJ2-1): DGGITQSPKYLFRKEGQNVTLSCEQNLNHDAMYWYRQDPGQGLRLIYYSQIVNDFQKGDIAEGYSVSREKKESFPLTVTSAQKNPTAFYLCASVVGGTAGPYNEQFFGPGTRLTVL.

J is TRBJ1-5 and V is TRBV6-5; lacking DNA, the TRBD1 call made by TCRdb goes unchecked. From germline, CDR1 is MNHEY and CDR2 SVGAGI. CDR3 length equals 13 residues. The CDR3 loop reads CASSSTGNLPQHF.

The J gene is TRBJ2-3, the V gene TRBV6-1; TCRdb gives TRBD2 as the D gene, but with no DNA this cannot be confirmed. The CDR3 consists of 16 residues. Germline V gene data show CDR1 as MNHNS and CDR2 as SASEGT. CDR3 region: CASSDWDYPSTDTQYF.

The gene calls are TRBV6-6 and TRBJ2-7; TCRdb picks TRBD2, but there is no DNA to check that call. The CDR3 contains 14 residues. Looked up from germline, CDR1 is MNHNY and CDR2 is SVGAGI (reference sequence). The chain's CDR3 is CASSETSGNYEQYF.

J is TRBJ2-5 and V is TRBV7-6. Germline V gives CDR1 SGHVS, CDR2 FNYEAQ. CDR3 size: 14 residues. The CDR3 sequence is CASSLEQFTETQYF.

The V and J genes are TRBV12-3 or TRBV12-4 and TRBJ2-3. The CDR3 totals 15 residues. CDR3 sequence reads: CASSAPRPFTDTQYF.

V usage is TRBV6-2 or TRBV6-3 and J usage is TRBJ2-1; TCRdb calls TRBD1, which cannot be checked without DNA. In germline, CDR1 is MNHEY, CDR2 SVGEGT. This CDR3 contains 14 residues. CDR3 sequence reads: CASSPSTPYNEQFF.

This chain links TRBV12-3 or TRBV12-4 with TRBJ1-3; TCRdb returns TRBD1, unconfirmable since there is no DNA. The CDR3 contains 14 residues. The CDR3 sequence is CASSPAGSGNTIYF.

This clonotype shows up as medium-sized by frequency. The V and J genes are TRBV19 and TRBJ2-2; lacking DNA, the TRBD1 call made by TCRdb goes unchecked. The CDR3 has 15 amino acids. In germline, CDR1 is LNHDA, CDR2 SQIVND (reference sequence). CDR3 sequence reads: CASSPFPRGAGELFF.

This clonotype is identified as medium-sized from frequency. The chain joins TRBV12-3 or TRBV12-4 to TRBJ2-7; the D call from TCRdb, TRBD2, cannot be confirmed without DNA. The CDR3 length is 16 residues. Here the CDR3 reads CASNRAGTSGTYEQYF.

J is TRBJ1-1 and V is TRBV6-1. This CDR3 region has 14 residues. The germline CDR1 and CDR2 sequences are MNHNS and SASEGT. The CDR3 sequence: CASSEWGMNTEAFF.

V and J are TRBV10-3 and TRBJ2-3. Looked up from germline, CDR1 is ENHRY and CDR2 is SYGVKD. CDR3 length: 14 residues. CDR3 residues: CAISESVGANTQYF.

This clonotype is called medium-sized based on its frequency. J is TRBJ1-1 and V is TRBV19; TCRdb picks TRBD1, but there is no DNA to check that call. Germline lookup yields CDR1 LNHDA and CDR2 SQIVND (reference sequence). This CDR3 region has 13 residues. Here the CDR3 reads CASSIGQDTEAFF.

This clonotype registers medium-sized by frequency. The chain links TRBV6-2 or TRBV6-3 to TRBJ2-3; TCRdb's D call of TRBD2 is untestable without DNA. CDR1 MNHEY and CDR2 SVGEGT come from the germline V gene. The CDR3 is 17 amino acids. The chain's CDR3 is CASRRTSGRPGTDTQYF.

The genes are TRBV12-3 or TRBV12-4 and TRBJ1-5; the TCRdb call, TRBD1, lacks DNA for checking. This CDR3 has 12 residues. This CDR3 is CASSLRSGAQHF.

Considering frequency, this clonotype is medium-sized. This chain links TRBV6-6 with TRBJ2-1; TCRdb returns TRBD1, unconfirmable since there is no DNA. Looked up from germline, CDR1 is MNHNY and CDR2 is SVGAGI (reference sequence). CDR3 size: 18 residues. CDR3 protein: CASSYTPPWQGVGNEQFF.

This chain links TRBV5-1 with TRBJ2-7; TCRdb calls TRBD2, which cannot be checked without DNA. Germline values: CDR1 SGHRS, CDR2 YFSETQ. The CDR3 covers 16 residues. CDR3 sequence reads: CASSFGTSGVTYEQYF. The full variable domain, its missing parts supplied by reference TRBV5-1 and TRBJ2-7, is KAGVTQTPRYLIKTRGQQVTLSCSPISGHRSVSWYQQTPGQGLQFLFEYFSETQRNKGNFPGRFSGRQFSNSRSEMNVSTLELGDSALYLCASSFGTSGVTYEQYFGPGTRLTVT.

This clonotype is identified as large (0.1 to 1%) from frequency. This rearrangement joins TRBV29-1 to TRBJ2-3; TCRdb designates TRBD1, a call that cannot be tested without DNA. From germline, CDR1 is SQVTM and CDR2 ANQGSEA. This CDR3 is 13 amino acids long. CDR3 residues: CSVARARGDTQYF.

The genes are TRBV7-2 and TRBJ2-3; the TCRdb call, TRBD2, lacks DNA for checking. CDR1 SGHTA and CDR2 FQGNSA come from the germline V gene. The CDR3 is 17 amino acids. CDR3: CASSLTSGAGSTDTQYF.

This clonotype is medium-sized by frequency. The chain is built from TRBV18 and TRBJ2-2; absent DNA, TCRdb's TRBD1 call cannot be checked. Germline CDR1 and CDR2: KGHSH and LQKENI. There are 17 residues in the CDR3. CDR3 amino acids: CASSPTQGARLTGELFF. Supplemented by reference TRBV18 and TRBJ2-2, the full variable domain reads NAGVMQNPRHLVRRRGQEARLRCSPMKGHSHVYWYRQLPEEGLKFMVYLQKENIIDESGMPKERFSAEFPKEGPSILRIQQVVRGDSAAYFCASSPTQGARLTGELFFGEGSRLTVL.

The chain uses TRBV7-9 and TRBJ2-1; TCRdb proposes TRBD1, but this gene call is untestable without DNA. The CDR3 is 13 residues long. Per the germline V gene, CDR1 is SEHNR and CDR2 is FQNEAQ (reference sequence). CDR3 amino acids: CASSSRLYNEQFF.

This clonotype is deemed large (0.1 to 1%) by its frequency. The V call is TRBV19, the J call TRBJ2-3; TCRdb selects TRBD1, and the lack of DNA leaves this call unchecked. This CDR3 has 14 amino acids. Germline V gives CDR1 LNHDA, CDR2 SQIVND (reference sequence). Here the CDR3 reads CASKAPTTTDTQYF.

CDR3 loop: CASSRDRLPYEQYF. This chain joins TRBV5-6 and TRBJ2-7; checking the TCRdb D call of TRBD1 is not possible without DNA. This CDR3 has 14 amino acids. Per the germline V gene, CDR1 is SGHDT and CDR2 is YYEEEE.

The rearrangement joins TRBV7-9 to TRBJ2-1; the TCRdb D gene call, TRBD1, has no DNA to confirm it. The CDR3 totals 14 residues. Germline V gene data show CDR1 as SEHNR and CDR2 as FQNEAQ (reference sequence). The CDR3 protein is CASSRRNTGTGDFF.

The chain recombines TRBV5-1 with TRBJ2-3. This CDR3 contains 14 residues. The germline V gene has CDR1 SGHRS and CDR2 YFSETQ. This CDR3 is CASSLGVATDTQYF. The complete variable domain, with remaining parts taken from reference TRBV5-1 and TRBJ2-3, reads KAGVTQTPRYLIKTRGQQVTLSCSPISGHRSVSWYQQTPGQGLQFLFEYFSETQRNKGNFPGRFSGRQFSNSRSEMNVSTLELGDSALYLCASSLGVATDTQYFGPGTRLTVL.

Its frequency marks this clonotype as medium-sized. V usage is TRBV19 and J usage is TRBJ2-5; checking the TCRdb D call of TRBD1 is not possible without DNA. This CDR3 region has 13 residues. Germline V gives CDR1 LNHDA, CDR2 SQIVND (reference sequence). The chain's CDR3 is CASSETGQETQYF.

The chain combines TRBV6-1 with TRBJ1-1; lacking DNA, the TRBD1 call made by TCRdb goes unchecked. Looked up from germline, CDR1 is MNHNS and CDR2 is SASEGT. CDR3 size: 13 residues. CDR3 region: CAGKQQGGTEAFF.